This T cell receptor beta chain was found in a study of T cell responses to AZD1222 COVID-19 vaccine (dated by TCRdb to about 2021). About the full investigation: TCR sequencing was performed for roughly 250 trial participants, of whom about 210 were given two doses of AZD1222 and around 25 were given two doses of MenACWY control vaccine. Trial participants were enrolled by age into subgroups of 18-55, 56-69 and 70-plus years, and roughly 150, 30 and 60 TCR-sequenced participants, respectively, were included in these subgroups. Study-wide conclusions, independent of this receptor: The 56-69-year group was small, and its depth increase did not reach significance, likely because of low power. Epitopes outside the regions mutated in the B.1.351 and B.1.1.7 variants were reportedly recognized by nearly half of the unique spike-specific TCRs. Spike-specific TCR breadth and depth rose significantly after two AZD1222 doses compared with day 0 and with MenACWY recipients. Only six or seven AZD1222 recipients were SARS-CoV-2 seropositive at baseline, limiting conclusions about previously exposed vaccinees. Because no day 14 peak-response samples were available, repertoires were characterized only after the peak T cell response. Most participants were white British and females outnumbered males, and the authors suggested that clonal diversity may have been underestimated. Vaccine-associated CD4 TCRs spanned the whole spike protein, with dominant responses in regions 160-218 and 743-854.

Counted from cysteine to phenylalanine, this CDR3 has 14 amino acids. Only the CDR3 DNA stays, 42 bases, in frame from base 1. CDR1 and CDR2, looked up from the germline V gene, are SQVTM and ANQGSEA. V is cut by 5 bases and J by 8 bases, and the space between the germline ends is 21 bases. The CDR3 regions of human TCRbeta chains were analyzed by immunosequencing. The study's processing was this. TCRs in the repertoires were compared against a reference library of SARS-CoV-2-specific TCRs that had been generated with the MIRA antigen-specificity platform. Breadth was defined as the fraction of unique TCRs that were SARS-CoV-2-associated. Depth was defined as the fraction of total T cells that were SARS-CoV-2-associated. Using the MIRA data, each spike-specific TCR was mapped to the spike region that the TCR reacts to and placed in a CD4 or CD8 class. Log10-transformed breadth and depth values were compared by one-way ANOVA with Sidak's multiple comparisons tests. This is the immuneACCESS table as TCRdb keeps it, with only in-frame sequences that have V and J called. A part of the clones is gone; compared with another copy, unresolved V genes explain less than half, and the rest is unexplained. That table is the source of V, J and clone size, and D and trimming were worked out from the DNA. This sample's clone table shows about 140,000 clones. The top ten hold 2.2% of the sample.

The sample's time point label, decoded: baseline before first vaccination. Vaccinee samples came from UK trials COV001 and COV002, including a single-blind randomized controlled phase 2/3 trial of AZD1222 (ChAdOx1 nCoV-19) in healthy adults. For TCRbeta chain sequencing, PBMC samples were collected from trial participants at day 0 and at day 28 after the second dose. Comments on this clone: The specificity of this receptor is unknown.

This receptor was identified in an adult in good health. The sequenced sample was peripheral blood. The sequence joins TRBV29-1 to TRBJ1-2, with the D gene uncertain. The DNA is as follows: TGCAGCGTTAAAGTCCCGAACAGCCCCGGGGGCTACACCTTC. Its coded protein is CSVKVPNSPGGYTF.